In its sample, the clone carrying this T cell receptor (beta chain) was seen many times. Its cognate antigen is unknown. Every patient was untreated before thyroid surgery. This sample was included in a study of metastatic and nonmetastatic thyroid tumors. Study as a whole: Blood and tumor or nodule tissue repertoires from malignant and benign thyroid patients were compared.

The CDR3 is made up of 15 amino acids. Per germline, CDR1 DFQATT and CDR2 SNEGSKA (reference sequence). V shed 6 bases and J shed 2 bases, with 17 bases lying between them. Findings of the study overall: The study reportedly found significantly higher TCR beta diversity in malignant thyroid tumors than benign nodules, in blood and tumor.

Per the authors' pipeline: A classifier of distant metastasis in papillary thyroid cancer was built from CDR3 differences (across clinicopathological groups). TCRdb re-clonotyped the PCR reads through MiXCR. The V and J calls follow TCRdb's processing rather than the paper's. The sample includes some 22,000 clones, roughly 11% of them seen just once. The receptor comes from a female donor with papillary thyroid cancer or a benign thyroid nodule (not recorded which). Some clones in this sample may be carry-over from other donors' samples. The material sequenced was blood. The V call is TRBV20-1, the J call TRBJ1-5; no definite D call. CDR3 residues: CSATSRFQGNQPQHF. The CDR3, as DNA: TGCAGTGCGACATCCCGGTTCCAGGGCAATCAGCCCCAGCATTTT.